Listed here is a single T cell receptor (beta chain). A clone one base away is much larger, so this may be a read error. The sample is drawn from a study of T cells after yellow fever vaccination. Study background: Researchers used SMART-Seq v4 Ultra Low Input to prepare fractions that had low cell numbers.

TCRdb passed the 5' RACE reads through MiXCR, listing each CDR3 protein once. The sample holds around 310,000 distinct CDR3 sequences; roughly 4% are singletons and the top ten take 23%. The CDR3 totals 15 residues. The ends were cut back, 7 bases at V and 11 bases at J, with 24 bases in the middle. This sequence was found in a young man who received the YFV17D yellow fever vaccine. This chain uses TRBV12-3 or TRBV12-4 with TRBJ2-1, with TRBD2 as a possible D gene (6 bases). Sequenced material: PBMCs, taken on the day of the yellow fever booster vaccination. CDR3 residues: CASKDRDWTHVKQFF. The CDR3 DNA reads TGTGCCAGCAAGGACCGGGACTGGACGCACGTGAAGCAGTTCTTC.